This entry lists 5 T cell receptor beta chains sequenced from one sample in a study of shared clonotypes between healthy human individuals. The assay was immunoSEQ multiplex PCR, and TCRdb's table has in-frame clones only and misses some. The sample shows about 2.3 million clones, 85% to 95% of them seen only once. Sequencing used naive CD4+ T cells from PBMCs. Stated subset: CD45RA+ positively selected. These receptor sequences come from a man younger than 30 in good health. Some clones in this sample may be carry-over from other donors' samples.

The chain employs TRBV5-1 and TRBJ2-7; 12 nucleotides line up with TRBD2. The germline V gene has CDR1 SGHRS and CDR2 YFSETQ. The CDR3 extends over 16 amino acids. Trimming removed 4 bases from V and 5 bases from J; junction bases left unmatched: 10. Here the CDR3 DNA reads TGCGCCAGCAGCCCCCCCCTAGCGGGAGGGGTGGACGAGCAGTACTTC. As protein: CASSPPLAGGVDEQYF.

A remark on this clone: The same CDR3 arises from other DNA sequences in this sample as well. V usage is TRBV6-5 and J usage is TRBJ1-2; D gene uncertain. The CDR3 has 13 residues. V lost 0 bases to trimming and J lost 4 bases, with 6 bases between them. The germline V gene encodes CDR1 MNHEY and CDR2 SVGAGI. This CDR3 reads CASSYSGSYGYTF. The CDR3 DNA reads TGTGCCAGCAGTTACTCAGGGAGCTATGGCTACACCTTC.

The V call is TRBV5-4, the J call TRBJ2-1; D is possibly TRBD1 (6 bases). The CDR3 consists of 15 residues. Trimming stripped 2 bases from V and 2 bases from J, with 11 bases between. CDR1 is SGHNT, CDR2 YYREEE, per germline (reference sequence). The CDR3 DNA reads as TGTGCCAGCAGCTTAACAGGGATAACCTACAATGAGCAGTTCTTC. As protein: CASSLTGITYNEQFF.

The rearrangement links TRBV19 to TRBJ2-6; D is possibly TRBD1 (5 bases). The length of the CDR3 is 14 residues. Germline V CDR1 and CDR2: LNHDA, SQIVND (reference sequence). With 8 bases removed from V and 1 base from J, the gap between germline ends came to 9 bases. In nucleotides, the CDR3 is TGTGCCAGTTGGGGCCCTTCTGGGGCCAACGTCCTGACTTTC. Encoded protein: CASWGPSGANVLTF. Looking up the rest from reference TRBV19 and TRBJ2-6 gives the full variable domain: DGGITQSPKYLFRKEGQNVTLSCEQNLNHDAMYWYRQDPGQGLRLIYYSQIVNDFQKGDIAEGYSVSREKKESFPLTVTSAQKNPTAFYLCASWGPSGANVLTFGAGSRLTVL.

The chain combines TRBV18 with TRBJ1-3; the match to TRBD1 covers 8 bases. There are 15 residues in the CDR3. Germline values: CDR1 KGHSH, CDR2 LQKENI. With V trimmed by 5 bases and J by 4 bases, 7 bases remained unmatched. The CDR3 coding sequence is TGTGCCAGCTCAACGCCCGGGACAGGAGGAAACACCATATATTTT. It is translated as CASSTPGTGGNTIYF.